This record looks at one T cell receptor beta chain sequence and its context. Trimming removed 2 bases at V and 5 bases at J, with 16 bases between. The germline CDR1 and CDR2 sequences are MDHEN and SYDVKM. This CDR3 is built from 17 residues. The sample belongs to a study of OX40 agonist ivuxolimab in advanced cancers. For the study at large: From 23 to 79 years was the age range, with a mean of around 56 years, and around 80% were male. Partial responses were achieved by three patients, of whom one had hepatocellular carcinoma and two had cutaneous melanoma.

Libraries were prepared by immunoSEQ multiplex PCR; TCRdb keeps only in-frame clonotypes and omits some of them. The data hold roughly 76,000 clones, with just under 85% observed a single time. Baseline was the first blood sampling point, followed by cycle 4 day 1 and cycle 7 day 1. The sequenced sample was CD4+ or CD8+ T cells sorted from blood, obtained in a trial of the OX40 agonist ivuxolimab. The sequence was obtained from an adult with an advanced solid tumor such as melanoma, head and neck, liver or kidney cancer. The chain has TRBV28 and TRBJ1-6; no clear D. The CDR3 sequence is CASSLGIRSIHNSPLHF. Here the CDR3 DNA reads TGTGCCAGCAGTTTAGGAATAAGGAGTATCCATAATTCACCCCTCCACTTT.